Presented here are 6 T cell receptor beta chains from one specimen sequenced in a study of blood T cell repertoires in COVID-19. The assay was immunoSEQ multiplex PCR, and TCRdb's table has in-frame clones only and misses some. The sample consists of over 250,000 clones, roughly 90% of them appearing once. Sequenced: PBMCs or T cells enriched from blood (not recorded which). The receptors originated from a woman aged 25-40 years who had recovered from COVID-19.

Remarks on this clone: The same CDR3 arises from other DNA sequences in this sample as well. The chain carries TRBV7-2 and TRBJ1-5; unclear D gene. This CDR3 spans 14 amino acids. V was pared by 2 bases and J by 0 bases, with 5 bases between. Germline loops: CDR1 SGHTA, CDR2 FQGNSA. The CDR3 DNA reads TGTGCCAGCAGCTTACGGGGTAGCAATCAGCCCCAGCATTTT. This translates into CASSLRGSNQPQHF.

This rearrangement joins TRBV29-1 to TRBJ2-7; 14 bases line up with TRBD2. This CDR3 region has 15 residues. Germline CDR1 SQVTM, CDR2 ANQGSEA. Losses at the gene ends were 6 bases for V and 2 bases for J; bases not matched to a gene: 6. CDR3 in amino acids: CSVDGLAGGTYEQYF. As DNA, the CDR3 is TGCAGCGTGGACGGACTAGCGGGAGGCACCTACGAGCAGTACTTC.

This clone was counted between two and nine times. The chain uses TRBV5-4 and TRBJ2-1, with TRBD2 matching 8 bases. The CDR3 sequence is 16 residues long. CDR1 and CDR2 (germline): SGHNT, YYREEE (reference sequence). Unmatched junction bases numbered 8, after V lost 4 bases and J lost 2 bases. CDR3 nucleotides: TGTGCCAGCAGCCCAACCGGGACTAGGGCCTACAATGAGCAGTTCTTC. Its translation: CASSPTGTRAYNEQFF.

This clone was detected only a few times. V is TRBV6-4 and J is TRBJ2-1; 11 nucleotides match TRBD2. Germline assignment: CDR1 MRHNA and CDR2 SNTAGT. V dropped 3 bases and J dropped 7; count of bases not matched to a gene: 2. The CDR3 totals 14 residues. This CDR3 is CASSEASGGNEQFF. CDR3 sequence (DNA): TGTGCCAGCAGTGAAGCTAGCGGGGGGAATGAGCAGTTCTTC.

The chain has TRBV28 and TRBJ2-5, with a tentative D call TRBD2 (6 bases). The V end lost 1 base, the J end lost 4 bases, and 13 bases lay between the germline ends. There are 15 residues in the CDR3. Germline loops: CDR1 MDHEN, CDR2 SYDVKM. The CDR3 nucleotides read TGTGCCAGCAGTTTATTGACGGGAGACAGAGAGACCCAGTACTTC. Its translation: CASSLLTGDRETQYF.

The V call is TRBV6-2 or TRBV6-3, the J call TRBJ1-5; 10 bases line up with TRBD1. The trim removed 3 bases at V and 3 bases at J, leaving 14 bases unmatched. Germline loops: CDR1 MNHEY, CDR2 SVGEGT. The CDR3 is made up of 19 amino acids. Here the CDR3 reads CASSYPSTGGSFANQPQHF. The CDR3 nucleotides are TGTGCCAGCAGTTATCCCTCGACAGGGGGCTCGTTCGCCAATCAGCCCCAGCATTTT.